This T cell receptor (beta chain) was retrieved from a study of human T cells and chemical hapten exposure. Study outcomes and limitations: Alopecia in all donors means immunity may differ from healthy individuals.

Time point specified: pre-sensitization, week 0. As for treatment: therapeutic diphenylcyclopropenone sensitization with weekly scalp DPC. Only after blood had been drawn was each patch test applied. It was the library that attached unique molecular identifiers to individual cDNA molecules. One entry per CDR3 protein, called by TCRdb with MiXCR from the RACE reads. The sample contains 350,000 to 400,000 distinct CDR3 sequences, 4% to 6% of which appear only once. On this clonotype itself: Its antigen is unidentified.

The sample consisted of whole blood, taken in connection with sensitization to the hapten diphenylcyclopropenone (DPC). The receptor comes from a woman aged 45-65 years with alopecia areata. Some clones in this sample may be carry-over from other donors' samples.

The CDR3 DNA follows: TGTGCCAGCAGCTTAGGCGGGCCCGCCGGGGAGCTGTTTTTT. As protein: CASSLGGPAGELFF. The chain links TRBV7-2 to TRBJ2-2; possible D gene TRBD2, 5 bases. The CDR3 loop spans 14 amino acids. The V gene's germline CDR1 is SGHTA and CDR2 FQGNSA. Trimming shortened V by 1 base and J by 6 bases, and 9 bases separated the two germline ends.